The rows below give T cell receptor beta chains drawn from one sample of a study of neurological immune-mediated disorders. TCRdb itself ran the 5' RACE reads through MiXCR, one entry per CDR3 protein. The sample includes roughly 62,000 distinct CDR3 sequences, under 5% of them seen just once. Sequenced material: PBMCs. The origin of the receptors is a woman in her forties or fifties with multiple sclerosis. CDR3s include the opening cysteine and the closing phenylalanine or tryptophan. D genes are given only for firm matches. Only some rows state a clone size, as once, few, many or a class for expanded clones.

v_call	clone_size	j_call	d_call	cdr3_nt	cdr3_aa
TRBV5-1	many	TRBJ1-2	NA	TGCGCCAGCAGCTTGGGGGGAACGAACTATGGCTACACCTTC	CASSLGGTNYGYTF
TRBV29-1	many	TRBJ2-3	TRBD2	TGCAGCAAAACTAGCGGGGGGAGGTCAGATACGCAGTATTTT	CSKTSGGRSDTQYF
TRBV5-1	few	TRBJ1-1	NA	TGCGCCAGCAGCTTGGATAGGTCCGACACTGAAGCTTTCTTT	CASSLDRSDTEAFF
TRBV20-1	many	TRBJ2-3	NA	TGCAGTGCTAGAGCGGCGGGAAAGAGCACAGATACGCAGTATTTT	CSARAAGKSTDTQYF
TRBV9	NA	TRBJ2-6	NA	TGTGCCAGCAGCCGGTCTGGGGCCAACGTCCTGACTTTC	CASSRSGANVLTF
TRBV5-1	many	TRBJ1-4	NA	TGCGCCAGCAGCTTGGTCGCCAGGAAAAATGAAAAACTGTTTTTT	CASSLVARKNEKLFF
TRBV5-1	many	TRBJ1-1	NA	TGCGCCAGCAGCGTTCTAGACAGCAACACTGAAGCTTTCTTT	CASSVLDSNTEAFF
TRBV27	many	TRBJ1-1	TRBD1	TGTGCCAGCAGCCCAGGGGGGAATACTGAAGCTTTCTTT	CASSPGGNTEAFF
TRBV7-2	many	TRBJ1-2	TRBD1	TGTGCCAGCAGCCGCGAACAGGGGATTTCAGAAGGCTACACCTTC	CASSREQGISEGYTF
TRBV5-1	many	TRBJ1-3	NA	TGCGCCAGCAGTGACGGTAACTCTGGAAACACCATATATTTT	CASSDGNSGNTIYF
TRBV7-8	many	TRBJ1-4	TRBD1	TGTGCCAGCAGCTCCACAGGGGCAATCCTGACGGACGAAAAACTGTTTTTT	CASSSTGAILTDEKLFF
TRBV3-1	few	TRBJ2-7	TRBD2	TGTGCCAGCAGCCAAGATGTGATGGGGGGGGTCTACGAGCAGTACTTC	CASSQDVMGGVYEQYF
TRBV21-1	NA	TRBJ2-2	NA	TGTGCCAGCATCGAGGTAGCGGAATTTACCGGGGAGCTGTTTTTT	CASIEVAEFTGELFF
TRBV5-1	many	TRBJ2-4	TRBD1	TGCGCCAGCAGCTTGGAGGACAGGTTCAAAAACATTCAGTACTTC	CASSLEDRFKNIQYF
TRBV6-2/TRBV6-3	many	TRBJ2-2	TRBD1	TGTGCCAGCAGTGGTTTCAGGGGGATTGGGGACACCGGGGAGCTGTTTTTT	CASSGFRGIGDTGELFF
TRBV18	many	TRBJ2-5	NA	TGTGCCAGCTCACCACCGTCAAAAGAGACCCAGTACTTC	CASSPPSKETQYF
TRBV4-3	many	TRBJ2-6	NA	TGCGCCAGCAGCCAAGATTTGCAGGGTGCCGGGGCCAACGTCCTGACTTTC	CASSQDLQGAGANVLTF
TRBV12-3/TRBV12-4	many	TRBJ2-7	TRBD1	TGTGCCAGCGGAACACAGGGGAGCTACGAGCAGTACTTC	CASGTQGSYEQYF
TRBV12-3/TRBV12-4	many	TRBJ1-1	NA	TGTGCCAGCAGTTTAAGGGACACTGAAGCTTTCTTT	CASSLRDTEAFF
TRBV7-9	many	TRBJ1-2	TRBD1	TGTGCCAGCAGCTCCGGGACAGGGAGCGACTATGGCTACACCTTC	CASSSGTGSDYGYTF
TRBV10-2	many	TRBJ2-3	NA	TGCGCCAGCAGTTTCAGCGCAGATACGCAGTATTTT	CASSFSADTQYF
TRBV20-1	many	TRBJ2-1	NA	TGCAGTGGCCGTTGGCGGTTTAAAAACAATGAGCAGTTCTTC	CSGRWRFKNNEQFF
TRBV29-1	many	TRBJ1-2	NA	TGCAGCGTTGGGGGACCGACGGATGGCTACACCTTC	CSVGGPTDGYTF
TRBV5-1	NA	TRBJ1-2	NA	TGCGCCAGCAGCTTGGCCGGGGATGGCTACACCTTC	CASSLAGDGYTF
TRBV12-3/TRBV12-4	many	TRBJ2-7	TRBD1	TGTGCCAGCAGTTTGGGGGGACAGGGGCCCTACGAGCAGTACTTC	CASSLGGQGPYEQYF
TRBV7-2	many	TRBJ1-4	TRBD1	TGTGCCAGCAGCATGGACAGGGGTGAGGAAAAACTGTTTTTT	CASSMDRGEEKLFF
TRBV5-6	many	TRBJ1-1	NA	TGTGCCAGCAGCTTCATAGACAGCAACACTGAAGCTTTCTTT	CASSFIDSNTEAFF
TRBV20-1	many	TRBJ2-3	TRBD1	TGCAGTGCTCCAGGGGGCGTCGGCACAGATACGCAGTATTTT	CSAPGGVGTDTQYF
TRBV13	many	TRBJ2-1	NA	TGTGCCAGCAGCCAGCCGGGCCTGAACAATGAGCAGTTCTTC	CASSQPGLNNEQFF
TRBV4-3	many	TRBJ1-1	TRBD1	TGCGCCAGCAGCCGGGATATGACAGGGGTCACTGAAGCTTTCTTT	CASSRDMTGVTEAFF
TRBV20-1	many	TRBJ2-5	NA	TGCAGTGCTCCACCCCCGGGGGTTATCCAAGAGACCCAGTACTTC	CSAPPPGVIQETQYF
TRBV20-1	many	TRBJ1-1	NA	TGCAGTGCTATTACAGGGATGTGGGACACTGAAGCTTTCTTT	CSAITGMWDTEAFF
TRBV11-2	many	TRBJ2-5	TRBD2	TGTGCCAGCAGCTTCACGTCGGCGGGGGAAGAGACCCAGTACTTC	CASSFTSAGEETQYF